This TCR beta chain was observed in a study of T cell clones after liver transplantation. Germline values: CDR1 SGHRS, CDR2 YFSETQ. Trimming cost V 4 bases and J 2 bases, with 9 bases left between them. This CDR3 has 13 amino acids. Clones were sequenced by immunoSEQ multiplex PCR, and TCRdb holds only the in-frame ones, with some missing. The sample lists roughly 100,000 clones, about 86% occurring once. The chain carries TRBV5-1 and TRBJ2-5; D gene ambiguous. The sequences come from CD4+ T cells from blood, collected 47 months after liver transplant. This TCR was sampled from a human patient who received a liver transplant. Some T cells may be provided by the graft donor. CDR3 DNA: TGCGCCAGCAGCCCCCAGACTCAAGAGACCCAGTACTTC. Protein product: CASSPQTQETQYF. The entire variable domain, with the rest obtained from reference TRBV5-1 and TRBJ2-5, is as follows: KAGVTQTPRYLIKTRGQQVTLSCSPISGHRSVSWYQQTPGQGLQFLFEYFSETQRNKGNFPGRFSGRQFSNSRSEMNVSTLELGDSALYLCASSPQTQETQYFGPGTRLLVL.